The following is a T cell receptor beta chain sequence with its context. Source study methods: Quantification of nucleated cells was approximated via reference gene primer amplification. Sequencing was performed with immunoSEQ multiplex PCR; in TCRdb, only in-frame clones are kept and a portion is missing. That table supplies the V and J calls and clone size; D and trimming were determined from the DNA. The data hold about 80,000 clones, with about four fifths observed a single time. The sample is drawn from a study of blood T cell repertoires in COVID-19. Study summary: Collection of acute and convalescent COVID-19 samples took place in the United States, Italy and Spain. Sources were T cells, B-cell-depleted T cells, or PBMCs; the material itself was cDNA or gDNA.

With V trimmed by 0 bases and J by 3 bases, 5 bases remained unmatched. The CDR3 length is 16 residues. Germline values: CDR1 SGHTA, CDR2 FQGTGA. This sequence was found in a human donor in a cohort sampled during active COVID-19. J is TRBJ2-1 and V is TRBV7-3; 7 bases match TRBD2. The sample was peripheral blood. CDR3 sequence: CASSLTGGSIYNEQFF. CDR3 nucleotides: TGTGCCAGCAGCTTAACGGGGGGGTCGATCTACAATGAGCAGTTCTTC.